Described below is a single T cell receptor (beta chain) sequence and its context. Its antigen remains unidentified. CDR1 and CDR2 (germline): LNHDA, SQIVND (reference sequence). The CDR3 extends over 14 amino acids. The trim removed 7 bases at V and 5 bases at J, leaving 10 bases unmatched. These data are taken from a study of blood T cells in healthy people across ages. Background on the study: About one barcoded beta molecule was captured per two T cells (by template switching). Study observations and caveats: Higher diversity, along with more naive CD4+ cells, distinguished long-lived donors from aged donors.

For the second PCR, which ran for about 7 to 11 cycles, a sample-barcoded 5' primer and a J-beta primer mix were used. Every sample gave at least 2.5 million paired-end reads containing CDR3. TCRdb processed the 5' RACE reads anew with MiXCR; each CDR3 protein has one entry. The data contain roughly 1.7 million distinct CDR3 sequences, roughly a third of them singletons. The gene calls are TRBV19 and TRBJ2-7; 8 bases map to TRBD2. The origin of this receptor is a woman aged 25 to 39 in good health. The sequenced sample was blood. The CDR3 spells CASTMTGGPNEQYF. CDR3 nucleotide sequence: TGTGCCAGTACGATGACGGGGGGGCCCAACGAGCAGTACTTC.